A single TCR beta chain is shown here with its context. This record comes from a study of blood T cell repertoires in COVID-19. The assay was immunoSEQ multiplex PCR, and TCRdb's table has in-frame clones only and misses some. This sample has about 440,000 clones, with about 85% found just once. This CDR3 comprises 17 residues. Germline CDR1 and CDR2: SGHRS and YFSETQ. The V gene lost 0 bases and the J gene lost 0 bases, with 10 bases spanning the gap. Those who participated ranged in age from about 18 to 89 years and resided in 20 to 30 US areas. The chain combines TRBV5-1 with TRBJ2-6, with D perhaps matching TRBD1 (5 bases). The TCR was taken from a woman aged 18-29 years with acute COVID-19. The specimen sequenced was PBMCs or T cells enriched from blood (not recorded which). CDR3 nucleotides: TGCGCCAGCAGCTTGGAGTGGGGCCACTCTGGGGCCAACGTCCTGACTTTC. Its protein is CASSLEWGHSGANVLTF.